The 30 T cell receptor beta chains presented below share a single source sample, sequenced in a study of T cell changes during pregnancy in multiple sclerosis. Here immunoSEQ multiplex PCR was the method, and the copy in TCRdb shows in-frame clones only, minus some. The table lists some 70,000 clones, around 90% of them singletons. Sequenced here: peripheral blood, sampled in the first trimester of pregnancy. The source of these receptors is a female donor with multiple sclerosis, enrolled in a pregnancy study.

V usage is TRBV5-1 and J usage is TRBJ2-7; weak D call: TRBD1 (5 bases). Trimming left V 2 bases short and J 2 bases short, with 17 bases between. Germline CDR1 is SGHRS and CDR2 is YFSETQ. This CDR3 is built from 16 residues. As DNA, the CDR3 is TGCGCCAGCAGCTTCGGCGACAGTGGGATTACCTACGAGCAGTACTTC. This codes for CASSFGDSGITYEQYF.

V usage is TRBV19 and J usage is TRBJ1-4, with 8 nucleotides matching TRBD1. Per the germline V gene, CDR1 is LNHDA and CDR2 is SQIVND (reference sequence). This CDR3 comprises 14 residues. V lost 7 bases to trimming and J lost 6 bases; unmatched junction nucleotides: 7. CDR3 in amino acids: CASIGQGGDEKLFF. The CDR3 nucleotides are TGTGCCAGTATCGGACAGGGAGGTGATGAAAAACTGTTTTTT.

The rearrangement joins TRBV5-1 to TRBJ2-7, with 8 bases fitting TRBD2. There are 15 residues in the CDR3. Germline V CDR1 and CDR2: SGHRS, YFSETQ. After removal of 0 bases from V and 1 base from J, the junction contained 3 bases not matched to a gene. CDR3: CASSLAAGGSYEQYF. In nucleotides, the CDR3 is TGCGCCAGCAGCTTGGCGGCGGGGGGTTCCTACGAGCAGTACTTC.

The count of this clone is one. This chain's CDR3 is CASVDGQFDSNQPQHF. CDR3 DNA sequence: TGTGCCAGCGTCGACGGACAGTTCGATAGCAATCAGCCCCAGCATTTT. V is TRBV2 and J is TRBJ1-5, with a tentative D call TRBD1 (6 bases). V gave up 8 bases and J gave up 0 bases, with 17 bases separating them. The CDR3 sequence is 16 residues long. Germline V gives CDR1 SNHLY, CDR2 FYNNEI.

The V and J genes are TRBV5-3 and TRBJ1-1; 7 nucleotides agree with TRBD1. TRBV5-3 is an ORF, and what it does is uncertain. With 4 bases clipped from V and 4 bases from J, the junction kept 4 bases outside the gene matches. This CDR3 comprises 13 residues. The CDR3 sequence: CARSPYRGTEAFF. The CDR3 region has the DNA TGTGCCAGAAGCCCGTACAGGGGCACTGAAGCTTTCTTT.

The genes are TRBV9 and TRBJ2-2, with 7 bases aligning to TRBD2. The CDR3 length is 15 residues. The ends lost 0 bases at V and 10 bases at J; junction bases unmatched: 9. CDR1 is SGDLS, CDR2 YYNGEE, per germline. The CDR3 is CASSVDVAGVVELFF. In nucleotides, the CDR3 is TGTGCCAGCAGCGTAGATGTGGCGGGAGTTGTGGAGCTGTTTTTT.

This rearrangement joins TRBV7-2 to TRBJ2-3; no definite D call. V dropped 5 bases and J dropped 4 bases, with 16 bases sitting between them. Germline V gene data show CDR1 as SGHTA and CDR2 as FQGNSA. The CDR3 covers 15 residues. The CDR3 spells CASSAQPASADTQYF. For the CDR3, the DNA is TGTGCCAGCAGCGCCCAACCAGCGAGCGCAGATACGCAGTATTTT.

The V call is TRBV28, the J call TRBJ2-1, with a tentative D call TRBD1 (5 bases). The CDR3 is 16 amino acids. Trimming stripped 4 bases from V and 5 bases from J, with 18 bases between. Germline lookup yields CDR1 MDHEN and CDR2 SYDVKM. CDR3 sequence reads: CASSWGVTALHNEQFF. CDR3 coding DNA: TGTGCCAGCAGTTGGGGCGTGACCGCGCTCCACAATGAGCAGTTCTTC.

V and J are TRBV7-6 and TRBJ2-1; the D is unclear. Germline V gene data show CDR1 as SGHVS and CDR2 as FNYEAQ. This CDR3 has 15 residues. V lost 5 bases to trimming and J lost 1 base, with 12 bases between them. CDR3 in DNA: TGTGCCAGCAGCATAGTCGACTCGTCCTACAATGAGCAGTTCTTC. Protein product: CASSIVDSSYNEQFF.

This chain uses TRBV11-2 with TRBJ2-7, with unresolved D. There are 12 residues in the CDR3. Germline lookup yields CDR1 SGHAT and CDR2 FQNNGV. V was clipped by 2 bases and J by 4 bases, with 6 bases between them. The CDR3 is CASSLNRYEQYF. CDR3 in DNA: TGTGCCAGCAGCTTAAATCGTTACGAGCAGTACTTC.

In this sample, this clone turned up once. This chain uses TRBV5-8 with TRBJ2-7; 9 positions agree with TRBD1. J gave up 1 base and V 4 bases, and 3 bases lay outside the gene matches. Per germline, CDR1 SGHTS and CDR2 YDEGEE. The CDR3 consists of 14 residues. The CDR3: CASSLGQGSYEQYF. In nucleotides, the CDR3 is TGTGCCAGCAGCCTGGGACAGGGATCCTACGAGCAGTACTTC.

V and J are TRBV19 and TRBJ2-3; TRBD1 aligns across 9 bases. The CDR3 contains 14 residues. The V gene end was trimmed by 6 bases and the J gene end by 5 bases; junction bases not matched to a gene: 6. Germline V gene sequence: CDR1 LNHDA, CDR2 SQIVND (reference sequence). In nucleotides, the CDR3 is TGTGCCAGTAGAAGGGACAGGGAAAGAGATACGCAGTATTTT. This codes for CASRRDRERDTQYF.

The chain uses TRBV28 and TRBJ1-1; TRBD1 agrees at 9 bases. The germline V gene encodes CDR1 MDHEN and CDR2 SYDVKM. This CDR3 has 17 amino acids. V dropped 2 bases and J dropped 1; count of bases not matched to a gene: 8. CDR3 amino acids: CASSLRIQGARNTEAFF. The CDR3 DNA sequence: TGTGCCAGCAGTTTACGTATACAGGGGGCGAGGAACACTGAAGCTTTCTTT.

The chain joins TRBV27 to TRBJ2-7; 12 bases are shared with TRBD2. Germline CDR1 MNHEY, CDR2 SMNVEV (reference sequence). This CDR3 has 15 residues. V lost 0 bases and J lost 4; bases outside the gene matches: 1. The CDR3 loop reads CASSLSTSGSYEQYF. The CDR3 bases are TGTGCCAGCAGTTTATCGACTAGCGGGAGTTACGAGCAGTACTTC.

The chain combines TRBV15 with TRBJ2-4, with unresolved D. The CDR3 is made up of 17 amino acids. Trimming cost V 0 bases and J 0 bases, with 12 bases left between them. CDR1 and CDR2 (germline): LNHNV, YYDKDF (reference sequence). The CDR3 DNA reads TGTGCCACCAGCAGAGATCGAGGTTTCCTAGCCAAAAACATTCAGTACTTC. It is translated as CATSRDRGFLAKNIQYF.

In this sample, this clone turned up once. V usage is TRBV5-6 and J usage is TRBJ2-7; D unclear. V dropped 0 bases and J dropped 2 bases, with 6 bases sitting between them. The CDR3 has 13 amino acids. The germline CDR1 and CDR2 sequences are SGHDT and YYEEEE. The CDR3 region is CASSLAFTYEQYF. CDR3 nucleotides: TGTGCCAGCAGCTTGGCCTTTACCTACGAGCAGTACTTC.

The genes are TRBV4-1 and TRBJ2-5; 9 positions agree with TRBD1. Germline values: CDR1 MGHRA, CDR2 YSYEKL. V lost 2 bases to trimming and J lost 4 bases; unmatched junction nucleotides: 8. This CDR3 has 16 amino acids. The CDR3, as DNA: TGCGCCAGCAGCCAACCGGGACAGGGTCCGCTAGAGACCCAGTACTTC. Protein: CASSQPGQGPLETQYF.

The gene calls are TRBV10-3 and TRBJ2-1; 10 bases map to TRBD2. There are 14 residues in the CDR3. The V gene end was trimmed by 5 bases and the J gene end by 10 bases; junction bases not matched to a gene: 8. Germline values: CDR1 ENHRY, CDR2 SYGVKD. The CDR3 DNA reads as TGTGCCATCAGTTCAGCGGGAGGGTCCCGGGAGCAGTTCTTC. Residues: CAISSAGGSREQFF.

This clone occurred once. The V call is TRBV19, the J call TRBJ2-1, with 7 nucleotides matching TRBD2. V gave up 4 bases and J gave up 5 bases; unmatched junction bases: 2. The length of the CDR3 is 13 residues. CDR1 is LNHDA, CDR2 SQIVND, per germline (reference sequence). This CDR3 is CASSTGTNNEQFF. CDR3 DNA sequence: TGTGCCAGTAGTACCGGGACTAACAATGAGCAGTTCTTC.

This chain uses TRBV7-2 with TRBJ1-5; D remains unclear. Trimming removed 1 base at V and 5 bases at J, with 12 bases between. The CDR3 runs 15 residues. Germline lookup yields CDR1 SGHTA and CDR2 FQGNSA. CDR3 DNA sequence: TGTGCCAGCAGCTTAGATTGGACTGGTTATCAGCCCCAGCATTTT. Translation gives CASSLDWTGYQPQHF.

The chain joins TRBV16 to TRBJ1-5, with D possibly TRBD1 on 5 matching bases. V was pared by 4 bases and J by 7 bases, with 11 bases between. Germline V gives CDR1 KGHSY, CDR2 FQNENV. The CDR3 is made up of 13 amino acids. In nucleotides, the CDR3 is TGTGCCAGCAGCCGGGGGGGAGACCAGCCCCAGCATTTT. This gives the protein CASSRGGDQPQHF.

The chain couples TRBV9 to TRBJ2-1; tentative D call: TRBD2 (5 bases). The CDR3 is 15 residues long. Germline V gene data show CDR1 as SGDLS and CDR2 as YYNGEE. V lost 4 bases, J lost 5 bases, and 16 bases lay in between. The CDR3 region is CASSRGQRSDNEQFF. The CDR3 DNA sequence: TGTGCCAGCAGCCGCGGCCAGCGGAGCGACAATGAGCAGTTCTTC. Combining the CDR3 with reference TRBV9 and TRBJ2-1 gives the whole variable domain DSGVTQTPKHLITATGQRVTLRCSPRSGDLSVYWYQQSLDQGLQFLIQYYNGEERAKGNILERFSAQQFPDLHSELNLSSLELGDSALYFCASSRGQRSDNEQFFGPGTRLTVL.

CDR3 coding DNA: TGTGCCAGCAGTTTAGCGGGGGCCGGGGAGCTGTTTTTT. Its protein product is CASSLAGAGELFF. This chain uses TRBV27 with TRBJ2-2; the match to TRBD2 covers 7 bases. The CDR3 length is 13 residues. In germline, CDR1 is MNHEY, CDR2 SMNVEV (reference sequence). J lost 6 bases, V lost 2 bases, and 0 bases had no gene match.

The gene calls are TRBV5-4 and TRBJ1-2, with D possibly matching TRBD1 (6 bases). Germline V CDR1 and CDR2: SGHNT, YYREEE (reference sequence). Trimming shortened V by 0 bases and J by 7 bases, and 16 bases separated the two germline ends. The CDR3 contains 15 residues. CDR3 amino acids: CASSLDQGFLPGYTF. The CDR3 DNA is TGTGCCAGCAGCTTGGATCAGGGGTTTCTGCCTGGCTACACCTTC.

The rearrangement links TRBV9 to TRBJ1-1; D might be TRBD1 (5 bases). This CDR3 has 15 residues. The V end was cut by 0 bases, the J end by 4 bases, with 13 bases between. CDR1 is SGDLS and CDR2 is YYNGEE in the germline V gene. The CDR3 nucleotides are TGTGCCAGCAGCGTAGCGGGGGACGGGAGCACTGAAGCTTTCTTT. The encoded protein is CASSVAGDGSTEAFF.

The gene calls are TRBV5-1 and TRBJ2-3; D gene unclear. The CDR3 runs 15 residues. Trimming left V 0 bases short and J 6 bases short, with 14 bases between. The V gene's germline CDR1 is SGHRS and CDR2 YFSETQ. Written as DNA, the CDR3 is TGCGCCAGCAGCTTGGCCCCGACTGACTCCGATACGCAGTATTTT. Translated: CASSLAPTDSDTQYF.

CDR3 in DNA: TGTGCCAGCAGTTTTTTCAGAGCGCCCTACGAGCAGTACTTC. Amino acids: CASSFFRAPYEQYF. This chain uses TRBV27 with TRBJ2-7; D remains unclear. Germline V lookup: CDR1 MNHEY, CDR2 SMNVEV (reference sequence). The CDR3 is 14 residues long. Between the trimmed V and J ends, which lost 3 bases and 2 bases, there was a span of 11 bases.

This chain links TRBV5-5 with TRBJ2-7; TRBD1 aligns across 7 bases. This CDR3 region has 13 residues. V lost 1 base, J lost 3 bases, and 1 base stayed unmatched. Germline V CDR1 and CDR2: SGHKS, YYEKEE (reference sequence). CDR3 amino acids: CASSLRQGYEQYF. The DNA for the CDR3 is TGTGCCAGCAGCTTGAGACAGGGCTACGAGCAGTACTTC.

In DNA form, the CDR3 reads TGTGCCAGCAGCCCTGGGACTAGCGGAGTTTACGAGCAGTACTTC. This sequence encodes CASSPGTSGVYEQYF. This rearrangement joins TRBV5-4 to TRBJ2-7; TRBD2 matches 11 bases. CDR1 SGHNT and CDR2 YYREEE come from the germline V gene (reference sequence). The junction had 7 bases not matched to a gene; V was cut back by 4 bases and J by 4 bases. The CDR3 has 15 residues.

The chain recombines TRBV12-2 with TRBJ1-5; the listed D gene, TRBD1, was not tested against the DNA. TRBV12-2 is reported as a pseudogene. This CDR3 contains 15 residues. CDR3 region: CASRLGRSTNQPQHF. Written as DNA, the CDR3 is TGTGCAAGTCGCTTGGGCAGGTCGACGAATCAGCCCCAGCATTTT.